One and the same sample provided the 28 T cell receptor beta chains below, sequenced in a study of T-cell memory formation after mild COVID-19. Via MiXCR, TCRdb re-called the 5' RACE reads, giving one row per CDR3 protein. The top ten hold around 26% of the sample, which has about 110,000 distinct CDR3 sequences, around 11% seen once. The sequenced sample consisted of PBMCs or a T cell subset sorted from them (not recorded which). Every receptor here comes from an adult woman who had mild COVID-19 (a few samples of this study predate the infection). Cell type and time point are not known.

The chain recombines TRBV4-3 with TRBJ2-1, with 11 bases aligning to TRBD2. V lost 0 bases and J lost 8; bases outside the gene matches: 0. This CDR3 region has 14 residues. Germline V lookup: CDR1 LGHNA, CDR2 YSLEER. CDR3 in amino acids: CASSQEGLADEQFF. The CDR3 nucleotides read TGCGCCAGCAGCCAAGAGGGACTAGCGGATGAGCAGTTCTTC.

This clonotype occurred a few times. The chain carries TRBV12-3 or TRBV12-4 and TRBJ2-7; no definite D call. The CDR3 totals 13 residues. The V end was cut by 2 bases, the J end by 6 bases, with 11 bases between. The CDR3 loop reads CASSLTSAAEQYF. Written as DNA, the CDR3 is TGTGCCAGCAGTTTAACCTCCGCGGCCGAGCAGTACTTC.

This clonotype was observed many times. V gene TRBV4-1 combines with J gene TRBJ2-1, with a weak D call TRBD1 (5 bases). The germline V and J ends were trimmed by 2 bases and 3 bases, with 14 bases remaining between them. The CDR3 is 16 amino acids. Looked up from germline, CDR1 is MGHRA and CDR2 is YSYEKL. CDR3 amino acids: CASSQLGATNYNEQFF. DNA of the CDR3: TGCGCCAGCAGCCAATTAGGGGCTACTAACTACAATGAGCAGTTCTTC.

This clonotype came up a few times. The chain joins TRBV29-1 to TRBJ2-7; weak D call: TRBD2 (5 bases). This CDR3 is built from 12 residues. Between the trimmed V and J ends, which lost 5 bases and 4 bases, there was a span of 12 bases. CDR1 and CDR2 from the germline V gene are SQVTM and ANQGSEA. This CDR3 reads CSVLEAEYEQYF. The CDR3 DNA reads TGCAGCGTTCTCGAAGCGGAGTACGAGCAGTACTTC.

V gene TRBV21-1 combines with J gene TRBJ2-1; the D call in the table, TRBD2, was not verified against the DNA. TRBV21-1 is listed as a pseudogene. This CDR3 has 17 residues. CDR3 amino acids: CASSKGVRGRSYNEQFF. The CDR3 DNA is TGTGCCAGCAGCAAAGGAGTCCGGGGAAGGTCCTACAATGAGCAGTTCTTC.

The chain uses TRBV7-9 and TRBJ1-2; the D is unclear. Germline V gene lookup returns CDR1 SEHNR and CDR2 FQNEAQ (reference sequence). The V and J ends lost 4 bases and 5 bases respectively, with 17 bases between them. The CDR3 has 15 residues. The CDR3 sequence is CASSSYTVEGYGYTF. In DNA, the CDR3 is TGTGCCAGCAGCTCTTACACGGTCGAGGGATATGGCTACACCTTC.

This clonotype was recorded many times. The J gene is TRBJ2-2, the V gene TRBV29-1; D unclear. Germline loops: CDR1 SQVTM, CDR2 ANQGSEA. The CDR3 runs to 14 residues. The V and J ends lost 1 base and 2 bases respectively, with 8 bases between them. The CDR3 sequence is CSVEGYRNTGELFF. In nucleotides, the CDR3 is TGCAGCGTTGAAGGCTACAGAAACACCGGGGAGCTGTTTTTT.

This chain connects TRBV5-6 to TRBJ2-1; 8 bases map to TRBD1. This CDR3 comprises 17 residues. Germline V gene lookup returns CDR1 SGHDT and CDR2 YYEEEE. With V trimmed by 5 bases and J by 2 bases, 12 bases remained unmatched. In nucleotides, the CDR3 is TGTGCCAGCAGTCTCACTTATGGGACAGGTCCCTACAATGAGCAGTTCTTC. Translated: CASSLTYGTGPYNEQFF.

This chain links TRBV19 with TRBJ2-2; 8 bases are shared with TRBD1. CDR3 length: 15 amino acids. J lost 1 base, V lost 3 bases, and 1 base had no gene match. Germline CDR1 and CDR2: LNHDA and SQIVND (reference sequence). DNA of the CDR3: TGTGCCAGTAGTATGGGGACAGGGAACACCGGGGAGCTGTTTTTT. This translates into CASSMGTGNTGELFF. Full variable domain (outside the CDR3, taken from reference TRBV19 and TRBJ2-2): DGGITQSPKYLFRKEGQNVTLSCEQNLNHDAMYWYRQDPGQGLRLIYYSQIVNDFQKGDIAEGYSVSREKKESFPLTVTSAQKNPTAFYLCASSMGTGNTGELFFGEGSRLTVL.

Only a few counts were recorded for this clonotype. The chain is built from TRBV7-3 and TRBJ2-5, with TRBD2 identical over 12 bases. The CDR3 consists of 16 residues. Unmatched junction bases numbered 5, after V lost 2 bases and J lost 4 bases. CDR1 is SGHTA, CDR2 FQGTGA, per germline. CDR3 region: CASSLLAGGPLETQYF. In DNA form, the CDR3 reads TGTGCCAGCAGCTTACTAGCGGGAGGGCCATTAGAGACCCAGTACTTC.

J is TRBJ1-4 and V is TRBV6-5; 8 bases align to TRBD1. CDR3 length: 16 amino acids. The V segment lost 2 bases and the J segment 5 bases; nucleotides outside the gene matches: 7. CDR1 is MNHEY and CDR2 is SVGAGI in the germline V gene. The CDR3 is CASSYHPHRGNEKLFF. The CDR3 DNA sequence: TGTGCCAGCAGTTACCACCCCCACAGGGGGAATGAAAAACTGTTTTTT.

This clonotype was counted many times. The chain has TRBV6-2 or TRBV6-3 and TRBJ2-3, with 7 bases fitting TRBD1. The CDR3 has 16 amino acids. J gave up 2 bases and V 0 bases, and 5 bases lay outside the gene matches. CDR1 and CDR2 from the germline V gene are MNHEY and SVGEGT. The CDR3: CASSYSMDRHTDTQYF. The CDR3, as DNA: TGTGCCAGCAGTTACTCGATGGACAGGCACACAGATACGCAGTATTTT.

This clonotype was counted many times. The J gene is TRBJ2-5, the V gene TRBV6-1; the match to TRBD1 covers 10 bases. The CDR3 is made up of 16 amino acids. With 1 base clipped from V and 3 bases from J, the junction kept 5 bases outside the gene matches. Germline V lookup: CDR1 MNHNS, CDR2 SASEGT. The CDR3 bases are TGTGCCAGCAGTGAAGTAGCCGGGACAGGGGAAGAGACCCAGTACTTC. Translated, it gives CASSEVAGTGEETQYF.

This clonotype showed up just a few times. The V gene is TRBV12-3 or TRBV12-4, the J gene TRBJ2-1; a weak D match, TRBD2 (6 bases). The CDR3 loop spans 17 amino acids. The V end lost 4 bases, the J end lost 0 bases, and 16 bases lay between the germline ends. DNA for the CDR3: TGTGCCAGCAGTTCCCCCCGGGACGGGAGCTCCTACAATGAGCAGTTCTTC. Translating it yields CASSSPRDGSSYNEQFF.

The table lists this clonotype with a few counts. CDR3 coding DNA: TGCAGCGTCCGTCGGCCTACCGGAGATACGCAGTATTTT. This gives the protein CSVRRPTGDTQYF. This sequence joins TRBV29-1 and TRBJ2-3; D uncertain. In germline, CDR1 is SQVTM, CDR2 ANQGSEA. V was clipped by 6 bases and J by 5 bases, with 15 bases between them. The CDR3 is 13 residues long.

This clonotype was observed a few times. The chain couples TRBV12-3 or TRBV12-4 to TRBJ2-7, with D perhaps matching TRBD1 or TRBD2 (5 bases each). The CDR3 extends over 14 amino acids. The V gene lost 5 bases and the J gene lost 5 bases, with 16 bases spanning the gap. The CDR3 spells CASSLSMGTNEQYF. In nucleotides, the CDR3 is TGTGCCAGCAGTCTGTCCATGGGGACGAACGAGCAGTACTTC.

This chain uses TRBV4-2 with TRBJ2-1; 7 nucleotides align to TRBD2. In germline, CDR1 is LGHNA, CDR2 YNFKEQ. CDR3 length: 18 amino acids. V gave up 4 bases and J gave up 5 bases; unmatched junction bases: 17. CDR3 DNA sequence: TGTGCCAGCAGCCGGATTGGACTTGGGGGGGTTTCTAACAATGAGCAGTTCTTC. Its translation is CASSRIGLGGVSNNEQFF.

The chain employs TRBV11-2 and TRBJ2-7; 11 bases match TRBD2. Germline V gives CDR1 SGHAT, CDR2 FQNNGV. CDR3 length equals 15 residues. J lost 2 bases, V lost 5 bases, and 5 bases had no gene match. The CDR3 is CASSNLAGGTYEQYF. The CDR3 bases are TGTGCCAGCAGCAATCTAGCGGGAGGTACCTACGAGCAGTACTTC.

This clonotype was seen more than once but under ten times. This CDR3 is CAWIGQGVSYEQYF. CDR3 sequence (DNA): TGTGCCTGGATTGGCCAGGGGGTCTCCTACGAGCAGTACTTC. This chain connects TRBV30 to TRBJ2-7; 7 positions match TRBD1. With V trimmed by 4 bases and J by 0 bases, 6 bases remained unmatched. The CDR3 has 14 amino acids. CDR1 and CDR2 from the germline V gene are GTSNPN and SVGIG (reference sequence).

In its sample, this clonotype was seen a few times. The chain couples TRBV7-9 to TRBJ2-4; 7 nucleotides agree with TRBD1. With V trimmed by 5 bases and J by 5 bases, 15 bases remained unmatched. Germline V gene lookup returns CDR1 SEHNR and CDR2 FQNEAQ (reference sequence). The CDR3 spans 17 residues. The CDR3 DNA reads as TGTGCCAGCAGCCCCCCCGGGACAGATCTTATCCAAAACATTCAGTACTTC. This encodes CASSPPGTDLIQNIQYF.

The chain carries TRBV12-3 or TRBV12-4 and TRBJ2-7; 7 positions agree with TRBD1. J was trimmed by 4 bases and V by 2 bases; bases with no gene match: 14. The CDR3 is made up of 17 amino acids. This CDR3 is CASSLTPGGQEKYEQYF. CDR3 in DNA: TGTGCCAGCAGTTTAACGCCTGGTGGACAGGAAAAGTACGAGCAGTACTTC.

This clonotype was observed a few times. The V call is TRBV30, the J call TRBJ2-2, with D maybe TRBD1 (5 bases). The CDR3 runs 14 residues. Trimming stripped 1 base from V and 5 bases from J, with 11 bases between. Germline CDR1 is GTSNPN and CDR2 is SVGIG (reference sequence). The DNA for the CDR3 is TGTGCCTGGAGTGCAGGGCTCGGAACCGGGGAGCTGTTTTTT. This codes for CAWSAGLGTGELFF.

This clonotype was counted at least ten times. CDR3 bases: TGTGCCAGCAGTTTCGGGGGTAGGGAGACCCAGTACTTC. Its translation: CASSFGGRETQYF. V usage is TRBV12-3 or TRBV12-4 and J usage is TRBJ2-5, with a weak D call TRBD2 (6 bases). CDR3 size: 13 residues. With 3 bases removed from V and 5 bases from J, the gap between germline ends came to 10 bases.

This clonotype was seen only a few times. The chain links TRBV9 to TRBJ2-4, with D perhaps matching TRBD1 or TRBD2 (6 bases each). Germline values: CDR1 SGDLS, CDR2 YYNGEE. The CDR3 has 15 amino acids. Trimming left V 0 bases short and J 5 bases short, with 12 bases between. The CDR3 loop is CASSVGSGGENIQYF. The CDR3 DNA reads TGTGCCAGCAGCGTAGGATCCGGGGGCGAAAACATTCAGTACTTC.

This chain connects TRBV28 to TRBJ1-2; 7 bases line up with TRBD1. V was clipped by 6 bases and J by 4 bases; unmatched bases: 8. Looked up from germline, CDR1 is MDHEN and CDR2 is SYDVKM. There are 14 residues in the CDR3. The CDR3 region is CASRPRDRAYGYTF. In DNA, the CDR3 is TGTGCCAGCAGGCCCCGTGACAGGGCCTATGGCTACACCTTC.

V and J are TRBV7-8 and TRBJ1-1; unclear D gene. V lost 5 bases and J lost 4, with 17 bases in between. The V gene's germline CDR1 is SGHVS and CDR2 FQNEAQ. The CDR3 covers 15 residues. CDR3 DNA sequence: TGTGCCAGCAGCCCTCGGGGAGGGTTCGTCACTGAAGCTTTCTTT. It encodes CASSPRGGFVTEAFF.

This clonotype was counted ten times or more. The gene calls are TRBV4-3 and TRBJ2-7; TRBD1 might be the D (6 bases). The V end was cut by 0 bases, the J end by 5 bases, with 11 bases between. CDR3 size: 14 residues. Germline V gives CDR1 LGHNA, CDR2 YSLEER. The DNA for the CDR3 is TGCGCCAGCAGCCAAGATTCAGGGGTCGACGAGCAGTACTTC. This translates into CASSQDSGVDEQYF.

The gene calls are TRBV5-6 and TRBJ2-7; possibly TRBD1 for D (6 bases). Trimming took off 0 bases at V and 4 bases at J, with 8 bases between the two ends. Germline CDR1 SGHDT, CDR2 YYEEEE. The CDR3 has 13 residues. The CDR3: CASSLGTVYEQYF. In nucleotides, the CDR3 is TGTGCCAGCAGCTTGGGGACAGTATACGAGCAGTACTTC.